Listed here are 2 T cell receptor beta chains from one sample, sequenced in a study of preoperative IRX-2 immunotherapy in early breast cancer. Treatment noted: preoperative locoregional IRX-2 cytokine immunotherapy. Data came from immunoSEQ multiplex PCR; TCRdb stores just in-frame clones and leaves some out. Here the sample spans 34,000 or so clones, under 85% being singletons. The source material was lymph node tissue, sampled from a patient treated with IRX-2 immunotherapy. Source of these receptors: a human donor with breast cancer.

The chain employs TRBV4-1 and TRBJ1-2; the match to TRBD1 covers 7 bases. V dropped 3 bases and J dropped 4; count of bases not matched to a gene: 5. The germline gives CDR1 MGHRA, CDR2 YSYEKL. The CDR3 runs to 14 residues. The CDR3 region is CASSQSGQLYGYTF. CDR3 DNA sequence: TGCGCCAGCAGCCAGTCGGGACAGCTCTATGGCTACACCTTC.

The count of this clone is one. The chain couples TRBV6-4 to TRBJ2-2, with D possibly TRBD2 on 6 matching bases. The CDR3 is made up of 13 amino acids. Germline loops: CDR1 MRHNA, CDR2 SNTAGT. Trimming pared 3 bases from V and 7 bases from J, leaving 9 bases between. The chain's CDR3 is CASSDQGGGELFF. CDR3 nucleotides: TGTGCCAGCAGTGATCAGGGAGGCGGGGAGCTGTTTTTT.